The 17 T cell receptor beta chains listed next were all sequenced from one sample in a study of molecular identifiers for immune sequencing clone quantification. TCRdb used MiXCR to reprocess the PCR reads, holding one entry per CDR3 protein. In the table there are more than 300,000 distinct CDR3 sequences, about 21% of which are singletons. Sequences were obtained from naive CD8+ T cells from blood, with Jurkat cell RNA spiked in. Specified subset: FACS-sorted CD8+CD4-CCR7+CD45RA+ naive T cells. The receptors here all came from a human donor in good health. Some libraries in this study had Jurkat cell RNA spiked in.

This clonotype has a count of ten or more. This sequence joins TRBV19 and TRBJ1-5; no clear D gene. The CDR3 is made up of 11 amino acids. Germline V gene sequence: CDR1 LNHDA, CDR2 SQIVND (reference sequence). Trimming cost V 11 bases and J 3 bases, with 8 bases left between them. The CDR3 sequence: CAGGSNQPQHF. In nucleotides, the CDR3 is TGTGCCGGCGGGTCCAATCAGCCCCAGCATTTT.

Concerning this clonotype: This may arise from a read error, as a much more abundant clone is one base away. Because it lacks the conserved phenylalanine or tryptophan at the end, this CDR3 is likely a read error. The rearrangement joins TRBV7-2 to TRBJ2-5; tentative D call: TRBD1 (7 bases). CDR1 and CDR2 from the germline V gene are SGHTA and FQGNSA. The V end was cut by 1 base, the J end by 4 bases, with 13 bases between. The CDR3 sequence is 15 residues long. DNA for the CDR3: TGTGCCAGCAGCTTAGGGGAGGAGGGGGCAGAGACCCAGTACCTC. Encoded protein: CASSLGEEGAETQYL.

This clonotype was seen ten or more times. The chain recombines TRBV6-2 or TRBV6-3 with TRBJ1-6; D gene ambiguous. The germline V gene encodes CDR1 MNHEY and CDR2 SVGEGT. V shed 4 bases and J shed 15 bases, with 10 bases lying between them. The CDR3 consists of 11 residues. The CDR3 coding sequence is TGTGCCAGCAGTTGGGGTACCTTCCTCCACTTT. This sequence encodes CASSWGTFLHF.

This clonotype was detected ten times or more. The chain employs TRBV4-3 and TRBJ2-7; D perhaps matches TRBD1 (8 bases). V was cut by 1 base and J by 4 bases, with 20 bases left in between. CDR3 size: 17 residues. Looked up from germline, CDR1 is LGHNA and CDR2 is YSLEER. The CDR3 DNA reads as TGCGCCAGCAGCCAAGGACAGGGGTCCGCTAGCGGATACGAGCAGTACTTC. Its translation: CASSQGQGSASGYEQYF.

This clonotype was observed once. It may be a read error: a sequence one base away is much more abundant. The rearrangement joins TRBV5-1 to TRBJ2-5, with 7 bases matching TRBD2. The germline CDR1 and CDR2 sequences are SGHRS and YFSETQ. The CDR3 spans 15 residues. The trim removed 1 base at V and 4 bases at J, leaving 7 bases unmatched. Here the CDR3 reads CASSLTSEGGETQYF. The DNA of the CDR3 is TGCGCCAGCAGCTTGACTAGCGAGGGCGGAGAGACCCAGTACTTC.

This clonotype was seen many times. The V gene is TRBV4-2, the J gene TRBJ2-1; possible D gene TRBD1, 6 bases. V was cut by 1 base and J by 6 bases, with 7 bases left in between. The germline V gene has CDR1 LGHNA and CDR2 YNFKEQ. The CDR3 is 13 amino acids. For the CDR3, the DNA is TGTGCCAGCAGCCAAGGAGGGGGCAATGAGCAGTTCTTC. It translates to CASSQGGGNEQFF.

As for this clonotype: A much larger clone differs by one base, so this may be a read error. The chain joins TRBV30 to TRBJ1-1; D not certain. Germline loops: CDR1 GTSNPN, CDR2 SVGIG (reference sequence). The CDR3 runs to 16 residues. The CDR3 DNA sequence: TGTGCCCGGAGTGTACCGTATACCCCACCGGGCCCTGAAGCTTTCTTT. Translating it yields CARSVPYTPPGPEAFF.

A word on this clonotype: Just one base apart from a much larger clone, this may be a read error. This CDR3 reads CASREVGTGAYYTEAFF. The CDR3 bases are TGTGCCAGCAGAGAGGTTGGGACAGGGGCTTATTACACTGAAGCTTTCTTT. This chain joins TRBV6-5 and TRBJ1-1; TRBD1 matches 10 bases. CDR1 and CDR2 (germline): MNHEY, SVGAGI. V lost 6 bases and J lost 3; bases outside the gene matches: 13. The CDR3 sequence is 17 residues long.

This sequence joins TRBV6-2 or TRBV6-3 and TRBJ2-1; D is possibly TRBD1 or TRBD2 (6 bases each). CDR3 length: 14 amino acids. V was pared by 2 bases and J by 8 bases, with 13 bases between. Germline V gene data show CDR1 as MNHEY and CDR2 as SVGEGT. CDR3 loop: CASSYTTGGDEQFF. Here the CDR3 DNA reads TGTGCCAGCAGTTACACTACCGGGGGCGATGAGCAGTTCTTC.

This clonotype was found many times. The J gene is TRBJ2-3, the V gene TRBV7-2, with D uncertain. The ends were cut back, 5 bases at V and 2 bases at J, with 14 bases in the middle. Germline values: CDR1 SGHTA, CDR2 FQGNSA. The CDR3 runs 15 residues. CDR3 bases: TGTGCCAGCAGCCCCCGGACCTATATCACAGATACGCAGTATTTT. Protein sequence: CASSPRTYITDTQYF. Looking up the rest from reference TRBV7-2 and TRBJ2-3 gives the full variable domain: GAGVSQSPSNKVTEKGKDVELRCDPISGHTALYWYRQSLGQGLEFLIYFQGNSAPDKSGLPSDRFSAERTGGSVSTLTIQRTQQEDSAVYLCASSPRTYITDTQYFGPGTRLTVL.

At least ten counts were recorded for this clonotype. The CDR3 region is CASIIIPDLNEKLFF. CDR3 in DNA: TGTGCCAGCATCATAATACCGGATCTTAATGAAAAACTGTTTTTT. The rearrangement uses TRBV6-1 and TRBJ1-4; unclear D gene. The CDR3 is made up of 15 amino acids. With 7 bases removed from V and 4 bases from J, the gap between germline ends came to 16 bases. The germline gives CDR1 MNHNS, CDR2 SASEGT.

A note on this clonotype: Its ends do not fully match the called genes, so a read error is possible. The chain uses TRBV2 and TRBJ2-3, with D possibly being TRBD1 or TRBD2 (5 bases each). The CDR3 runs 19 residues. Per the germline V gene, CDR1 is SNHLY and CDR2 is FYNNEI. The CDR3 DNA is TGTGCCATCCTGCAGGCTAACGGGACCCCAGAGGCTAGCACAGGTACGCAGTATTTT. It is translated as CAILQANGTPEASTGTQYF. Looking up the rest from reference TRBV2 and TRBJ2-3 gives the full variable domain: EPEVTQTPSHQVTQMGQEVILRCVPISNHLYFYWYRQILGQKVEFLVSFYNNEISEKSEIFDDQFSVERPDGSNFTLKIRSTKLEDSAMYFCAILQANGTPEASTGTQYFGPGTRLTVL.

This clonotype was seen repeatedly, ten times or more. This rearrangement joins TRBV2 to TRBJ1-1; D remains unclear. Trimming cost V 3 bases and J 6 bases, with 14 bases left between them. The CDR3 has 14 amino acids. Germline V gives CDR1 SNHLY, CDR2 FYNNEI. For the CDR3, the DNA is TGTGCCAGCAGTGACGGACGCTACCAAGCTGAAGCTTTCTTT. This gives the protein CASSDGRYQAEAFF.

There are many counts of this clonotype. The V call is TRBV14, the J call TRBJ1-1; no clear D. Germline V lookup: CDR1 SGHDN, CDR2 FVKESK. Trimming removed 1 base at V and 2 bases at J, with 8 bases between. CDR3 length: 14 residues. In DNA, the CDR3 is TGTGCCAGCAGCCAAGGGCCAGAAAACACTGAAGCTTTCTTT. Protein product: CASSQGPENTEAFF.

This clonotype was detected a few times. At one end, the junction sequence differs from germline, possibly due to a read error. V gene TRBV5-1 combines with J gene TRBJ2-5, with 9 bases aligning to TRBD2. The CDR3 length is 16 residues. Germline CDR1 reads SGHRS; CDR2 reads YFSETQ. The CDR3 sequence: CTSSLVSREGPETQYF. CDR3 bases: TGCACCAGCAGCTTGGTGTCGCGGGAGGGCCCCGAGACCCAGTACTTC.

This clonotype has more than one count but fewer than ten. The CDR3 loop reads CSAREAGELNTEAFF. As DNA, the CDR3 is TGCAGTGCTAGAGAGGCAGGCGAATTAAACACTGAAGCTTTCTTT. The rearrangement links TRBV20-1 to TRBJ1-1; D gene uncertain. The length of the CDR3 is 15 residues. Per germline, CDR1 DFQATT and CDR2 SNEGSKA (reference sequence). The ends were cut back, 0 bases at V and 2 bases at J, with 13 bases in the middle.

There are a few counts of this clonotype. This chain joins TRBV19 and TRBJ2-3, with D unclear. Trimming cost V 5 bases and J 2 bases, with 8 bases left between them. The germline gives CDR1 LNHDA, CDR2 SQIVND (reference sequence). This CDR3 comprises 13 residues. The CDR3, as DNA: TGTGCCAGTAGTTCCCGTCCCACAGATACGCAGTATTTT. It codes for CASSSRPTDTQYF.